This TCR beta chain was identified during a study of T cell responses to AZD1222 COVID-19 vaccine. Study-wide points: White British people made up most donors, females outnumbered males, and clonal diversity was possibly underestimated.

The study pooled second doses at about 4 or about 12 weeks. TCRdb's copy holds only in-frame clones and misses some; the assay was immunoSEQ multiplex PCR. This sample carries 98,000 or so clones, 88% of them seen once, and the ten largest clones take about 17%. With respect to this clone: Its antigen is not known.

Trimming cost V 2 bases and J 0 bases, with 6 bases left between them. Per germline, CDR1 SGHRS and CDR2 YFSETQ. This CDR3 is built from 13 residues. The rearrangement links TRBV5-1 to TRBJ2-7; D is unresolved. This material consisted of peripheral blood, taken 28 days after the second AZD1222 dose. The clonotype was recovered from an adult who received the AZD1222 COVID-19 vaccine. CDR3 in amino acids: CASSFMSSYEQYF. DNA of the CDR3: TGCGCCAGCAGCTTCATGAGCTCCTACGAGCAGTACTTC.